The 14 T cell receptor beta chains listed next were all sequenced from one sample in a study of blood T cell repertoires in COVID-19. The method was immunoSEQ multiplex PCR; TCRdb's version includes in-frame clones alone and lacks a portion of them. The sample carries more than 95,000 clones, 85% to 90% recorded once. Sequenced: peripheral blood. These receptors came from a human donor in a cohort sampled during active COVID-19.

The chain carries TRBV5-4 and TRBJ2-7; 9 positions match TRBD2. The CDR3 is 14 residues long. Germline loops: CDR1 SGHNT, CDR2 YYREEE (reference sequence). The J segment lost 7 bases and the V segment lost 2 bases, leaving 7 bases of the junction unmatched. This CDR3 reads CASSFEREVGEQYF. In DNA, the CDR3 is TGTGCCAGCAGCTTCGAGCGGGAGGTGGGGGAGCAGTACTTC.

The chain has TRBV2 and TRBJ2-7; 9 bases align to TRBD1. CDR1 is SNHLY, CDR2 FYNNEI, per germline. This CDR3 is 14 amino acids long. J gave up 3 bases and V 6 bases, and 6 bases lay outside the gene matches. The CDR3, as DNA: TGTGCCAGCAGAGCAAACAGGGGGCTCTACGAGCAGTACTTC. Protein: CASRANRGLYEQYF.

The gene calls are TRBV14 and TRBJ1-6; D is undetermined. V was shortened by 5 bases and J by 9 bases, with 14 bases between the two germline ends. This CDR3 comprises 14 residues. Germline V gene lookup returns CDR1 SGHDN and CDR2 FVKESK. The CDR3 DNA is TGTGCCAGCAGCGCGACGGGTTATCGTTCACCCCTCCACTTT. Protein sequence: CASSATGYRSPLHF. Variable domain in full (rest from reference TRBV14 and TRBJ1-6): EAGVTQFPSHSVIEKGQTVTLRCDPISGHDNLYWYRRVMGKEIKFLLHFVKESKQDESGMPNNRFLAERTGGTYSTLKVQPAELEDSGVYFCASSATGYRSPLHFGNGTRLTVT.

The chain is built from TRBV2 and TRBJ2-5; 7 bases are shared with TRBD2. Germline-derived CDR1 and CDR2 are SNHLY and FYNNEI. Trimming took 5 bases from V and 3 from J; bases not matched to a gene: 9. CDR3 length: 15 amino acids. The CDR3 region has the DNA TGTGCCAGCAGTCGTCTTAGCGGGCTTAAAGAGACCCAGTACTTC. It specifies CASSRLSGLKETQYF.

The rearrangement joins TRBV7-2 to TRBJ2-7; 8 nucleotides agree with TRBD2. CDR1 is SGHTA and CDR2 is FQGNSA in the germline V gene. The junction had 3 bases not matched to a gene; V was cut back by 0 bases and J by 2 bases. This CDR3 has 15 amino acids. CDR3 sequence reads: CASSLASGATYEQYF. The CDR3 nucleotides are TGTGCCAGCAGCTTAGCTAGCGGGGCTACCTACGAGCAGTACTTC.

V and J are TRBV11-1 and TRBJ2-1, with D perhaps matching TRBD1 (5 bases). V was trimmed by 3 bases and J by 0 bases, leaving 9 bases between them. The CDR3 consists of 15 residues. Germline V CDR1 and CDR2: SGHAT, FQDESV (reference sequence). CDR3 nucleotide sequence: TGTGCCAGCAGCTTCGACAGATTCTCCTACAATGAGCAGTTCTTC. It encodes CASSFDRFSYNEQFF.

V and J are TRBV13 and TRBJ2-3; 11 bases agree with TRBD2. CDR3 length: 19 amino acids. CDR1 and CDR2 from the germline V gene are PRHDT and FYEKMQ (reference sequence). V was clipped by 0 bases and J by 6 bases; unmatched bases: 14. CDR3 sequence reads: CASSLGSPGLAGGSDTQYF. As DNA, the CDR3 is TGTGCCAGCAGCTTAGGGTCCCCCGGGCTAGCGGGAGGAAGTGATACGCAGTATTTT.

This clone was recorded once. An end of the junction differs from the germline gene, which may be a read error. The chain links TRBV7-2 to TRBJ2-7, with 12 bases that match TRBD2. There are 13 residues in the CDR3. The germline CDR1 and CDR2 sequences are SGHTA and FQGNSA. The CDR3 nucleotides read TGTGCCAGCAGCACAAAACTAGCGGGGGGACGAATATTC. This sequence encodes CASSTKLAGGRIF.

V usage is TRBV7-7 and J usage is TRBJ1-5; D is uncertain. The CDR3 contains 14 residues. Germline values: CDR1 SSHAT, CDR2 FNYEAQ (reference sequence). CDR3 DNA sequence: TGTGCTAGCTACGTCGGTCTGAACAATCAGCCCCAGCATTTT. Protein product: CASYVGLNNQPQHF.

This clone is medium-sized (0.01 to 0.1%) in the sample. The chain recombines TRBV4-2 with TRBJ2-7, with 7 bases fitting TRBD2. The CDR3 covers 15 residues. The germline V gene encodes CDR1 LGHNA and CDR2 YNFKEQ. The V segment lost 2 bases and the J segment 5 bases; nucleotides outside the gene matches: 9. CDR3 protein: CASSQSRGGYDEQYF. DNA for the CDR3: TGTGCCAGCAGCCAATCCCGCGGGGGTTACGACGAGCAGTACTTC.

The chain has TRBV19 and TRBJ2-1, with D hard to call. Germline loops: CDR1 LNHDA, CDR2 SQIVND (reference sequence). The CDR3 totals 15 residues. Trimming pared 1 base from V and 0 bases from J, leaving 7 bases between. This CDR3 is CASSIGVSSYNEQFF. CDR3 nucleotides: TGTGCCAGTAGTATAGGAGTGAGCTCCTACAATGAGCAGTTCTTC.

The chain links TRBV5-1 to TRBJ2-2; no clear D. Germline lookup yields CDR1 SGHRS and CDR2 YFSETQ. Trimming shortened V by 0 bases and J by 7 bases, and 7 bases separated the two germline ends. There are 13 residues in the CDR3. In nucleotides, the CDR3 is TGCGCCAGCAGCTTGGAGCCTCACGGGGAGCTGTTTTTT. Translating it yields CASSLEPHGELFF.

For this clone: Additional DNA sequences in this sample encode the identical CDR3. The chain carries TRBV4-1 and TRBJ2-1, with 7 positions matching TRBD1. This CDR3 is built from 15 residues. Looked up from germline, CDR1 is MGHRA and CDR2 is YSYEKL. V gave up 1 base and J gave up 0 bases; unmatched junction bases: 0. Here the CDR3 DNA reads TGCGCCAGCAGCCAAGCAGGGGGCTCCTACAATGAGCAGTTCTTC. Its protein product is CASSQAGGSYNEQFF.

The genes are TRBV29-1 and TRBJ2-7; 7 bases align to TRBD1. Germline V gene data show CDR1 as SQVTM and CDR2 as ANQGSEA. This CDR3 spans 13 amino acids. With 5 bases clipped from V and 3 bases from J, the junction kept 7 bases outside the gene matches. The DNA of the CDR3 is TGCAGCGTTCGACAGGGTAACATCTACGAGCAGTACTTC. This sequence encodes CSVRQGNIYEQYF.